These 27 T cell receptor beta chains came from one sample sequenced in a study of blood T cell repertoires in COVID-19. The assay was immunoSEQ multiplex PCR, and TCRdb's table has in-frame clones only and misses some. The table has under 300,000 clones, around four fifths seen once. The specimen sequenced was peripheral blood. These receptors all stem from a man in his 60s who had recovered from COVID-19.

This sequence joins TRBV6-6 and TRBJ1-4; D is perhaps TRBD1 (5 bases). The CDR3 is made up of 17 amino acids. The V gene's germline CDR1 is MNHNY and CDR2 SVGAGI (reference sequence). V was shortened by 5 bases and J by 10 bases, with 26 bases between the two germline ends. In DNA form, the CDR3 reads TGTGCCAGCAGTCCCCGCTCCCCAGGGATGAGCCTGGGAAAACTGTTTTTT. Protein: CASSPRSPGMSLGKLFF.

The DNA for the CDR3 is TGCGCCAGCAGCTCCAGGACTAGCGGGAGTGATGAGCAGTTCTTC. Translating it yields CASSSRTSGSDEQFF. This chain connects TRBV5-1 to TRBJ2-1; 13 nucleotides line up with TRBD2. V lost 3 bases, J lost 8 bases, and 5 bases stayed unmatched. The CDR3 has 15 amino acids. Germline assignment: CDR1 SGHRS and CDR2 YFSETQ.

V gene TRBV30 combines with J gene TRBJ1-5; TRBD1 might be the D (6 bases). The V end lost 2 bases, the J end lost 7 bases, and 12 bases lay between the germline ends. Per the germline V gene, CDR1 is GTSNPN and CDR2 is SVGIG (reference sequence). The CDR3 is 13 amino acids. The CDR3 sequence is CAWSTTGSQPQHF. The CDR3 bases are TGTGCCTGGAGTACCACAGGGTCCCAGCCCCAGCATTTT.

This sequence joins TRBV5-1 and TRBJ1-2; tentatively, D is TRBD1 (5 bases). With 8 bases removed from V and 7 bases from J, the gap between germline ends came to 12 bases. The CDR3 is made up of 11 amino acids. CDR1 and CDR2 (germline): SGHRS, YFSETQ. The DNA of the CDR3 is TGCGCCAGTAACCAGGGCGGTGGCTACACCTTC. It codes for CASNQGGGYTF.

Only a few counts were recorded for this clone. The rearrangement joins TRBV29-1 to TRBJ2-1, with D hard to call. The CDR3 consists of 11 residues. The V and J ends lost 1 base and 10 bases respectively, with 8 bases between them. Germline CDR1 and CDR2: SQVTM and ANQGSEA. CDR3 DNA: TGCAGCGTTGAAGGGCTTGGCGAGCAGTTCTTC. It yields the protein CSVEGLGEQFF.

The chain has TRBV30 and TRBJ2-1, with D tentatively TRBD1 (6 bases). V was clipped by 6 bases and J by 5 bases, with 14 bases between them. CDR1 is GTSNPN and CDR2 is SVGIG in the germline V gene (reference sequence). The CDR3 contains 13 residues. The CDR3 is CACLGTNNNEQFF. CDR3 nucleotide sequence: TGTGCCTGTCTCGGGACAAACAACAATGAGCAGTTCTTC. The full variable domain, with the rest looked up from reference TRBV30 and TRBJ2-1, is SQTIHQWPATLVQPVGSPLSLECTVEGTSNPNLYWYRQAAGRGLQLLFYSVGIGQISSEVPQNLSASRPQDRQFILSSKKLLLSDSGFYLCACLGTNNNEQFFGPGTRLTVL.

The chain links TRBV18 to TRBJ1-6, with D perhaps TRBD1 (6 bases). Looked up from germline, CDR1 is KGHSH and CDR2 is LQKENI. The CDR3 extends over 14 amino acids. Trimming removed 4 bases from V and 6 bases from J, with 10 bases in between. This CDR3 is CASSLDRSNSPLHF. The CDR3 DNA is TGTGCCAGCTCACTTGACAGGAGTAATTCACCCCTCCACTTT.

This chain links TRBV5-1 with TRBJ1-6; 7 bases are shared with TRBD1. J lost 6 bases, V lost 4 bases, and 7 bases had no gene match. This CDR3 is built from 15 residues. Germline CDR1 reads SGHRS; CDR2 reads YFSETQ. CDR3 sequence reads: CASSPGQVSNSPLHF. The CDR3 DNA reads TGCGCCAGCAGCCCAGGACAGGTTTCTAATTCACCCCTCCACTTT.

This chain joins TRBV6-5 and TRBJ1-5; 9 bases map to TRBD1. The CDR3 is 15 residues long. Germline V lookup: CDR1 MNHEY, CDR2 SVGAGI. The CDR3 sequence is CASRRQGVGNQPQHF. CDR3 coding DNA: TGTGCATCCCGCCGACAGGGGGTTGGCAATCAGCCCCAGCATTTT.

In DNA, the CDR3 is TGTGCCAGCACCCTGGACAGGGGGCGGCAAGATACGCAGTATTTT. Protein product: CASTLDRGRQDTQYF. The chain is built from TRBV9 and TRBJ2-3; 11 positions match TRBD1. Losses at the gene ends were 6 bases for V and 5 bases for J; bases not matched to a gene: 8. Germline CDR1 is SGDLS and CDR2 is YYNGEE. This CDR3 has 15 amino acids.

The V gene is TRBV19, the J gene TRBJ2-1; the match to TRBD2 covers 7 bases. This CDR3 has 15 amino acids. Germline trimming cut 5 bases from V and 4 bases from J; bases unmatched to any gene: 8. The V gene's germline CDR1 is LNHDA and CDR2 SQIVND (reference sequence). In DNA form, the CDR3 reads TGTGCCAGTAGTCGCCTGGGCGGGAGTTACAATGAGCAGTTCTTC. Residues: CASSRLGGSYNEQFF. The complete variable domain, with remaining parts taken from reference TRBV19 and TRBJ2-1, reads DGGITQSPKYLFRKEGQNVTLSCEQNLNHDAMYWYRQDPGQGLRLIYYSQIVNDFQKGDIAEGYSVSREKKESFPLTVTSAQKNPTAFYLCASSRLGGSYNEQFFGPGTRLTVL.

This clone was seen a handful of times. This chain joins TRBV27 and TRBJ2-1, with D perhaps matching TRBD1 (6 bases). The V gene's germline CDR1 is MNHEY and CDR2 SMNVEV (reference sequence). Trimming shortened V by 3 bases and J by 7 bases, and 13 bases separated the two germline ends. The CDR3 contains 14 residues. The CDR3 DNA follows: TGTGCCAGCAGTTTTGGTCAGGGGCGGAATGAGCAGTTCTTC. Amino acid sequence: CASSFGQGRNEQFF.

This clone was recorded a few times. The genes are TRBV6-6 and TRBJ1-2; no reliable D call. V dropped 5 bases and J dropped 8 bases, with 12 bases sitting between them. The CDR3 runs to 12 residues. Germline CDR1 MNHNY, CDR2 SVGAGI (reference sequence). Here the CDR3 reads CASSTPAGGYTF. The CDR3 nucleotides are TGTGCCAGCAGTACCCCGGCAGGCGGCTACACCTTC.

This clone is a singleton in its sample. This chain links TRBV29-1 with TRBJ2-3, with D perhaps matching TRBD1 (6 bases). The germline gives CDR1 SQVTM, CDR2 ANQGSEA. The CDR3 is 10 amino acids. The ends were cut back, 6 bases at V and 12 bases at J, with 13 bases in the middle. For the CDR3, the DNA is TGCAGCGTAGACGGGACATCTCAGTATTTT. Amino acids: CSVDGTSQYF.

This clone was recorded only once. The chain is built from TRBV24-1 and TRBJ2-2, with TRBD1 identical over 10 bases. Per the germline V gene, CDR1 is KGHDR and CDR2 is SFDVKD. V lost 12 bases and J lost 6; bases outside the gene matches: 15. The CDR3 spans 16 residues. The CDR3: CASSSYGTGVSGELFF. CDR3 nucleotides: TGTGCCTCCTCCTCTTACGGGACAGGGGTGTCCGGGGAGCTGTTTTTT.

V gene TRBV14 combines with J gene TRBJ2-5; TRBD2 might be the D (6 bases). Per the germline V gene, CDR1 is SGHDN and CDR2 is FVKESK. V was pared by 5 bases and J by 4 bases, with 17 bases between. There are 15 residues in the CDR3. The chain's CDR3 is CASSRRTNGAETQYF. The DNA of the CDR3 is TGTGCCAGCAGCAGACGGACTAACGGGGCAGAGACCCAGTACTTC.

This chain uses TRBV7-2 with TRBJ1-3; TRBD1 matches 7 bases. The germline V gene encodes CDR1 SGHTA and CDR2 FQGNSA. V was clipped by 5 bases and J by 5 bases; unmatched bases: 9. The CDR3 extends over 15 amino acids. This CDR3 reads CASSLTVTGRNTIYF. The CDR3 DNA sequence: TGTGCCAGCAGCCTAACCGTGACAGGGAGAAACACCATATATTTT. The full variable domain, in which reference TRBV7-2 and TRBJ1-3 provide the parts outside the CDR3, is GAGVSQSPSNKVTEKGKDVELRCDPISGHTALYWYRQSLGQGLEFLIYFQGNSAPDKSGLPSDRFSAERTGGSVSTLTIQRTQQEDSAVYLCASSLTVTGRNTIYFGEGSWLTVV.

This clone occurred a few times. In nucleotides, the CDR3 is TGTGCCAGCAGACAGGGGCTGGCGCTCAATTCACCCCTCCACTTT. This codes for CASRQGLALNSPLHF. V usage is TRBV27 and J usage is TRBJ1-6, with 7 positions matching TRBD1. V was pared by 6 bases and J by 7 bases, with 9 bases of the junction left unmatched. From germline, CDR1 is MNHEY and CDR2 SMNVEV (reference sequence). The CDR3 contains 15 residues.

The chain combines TRBV3-1 (or the pseudogene TRBV3-2) with TRBJ2-5, with 8 bases that match TRBD2. V lost 1 base, J lost 1 base, and 5 bases stayed unmatched. CDR3 size: 16 residues. The germline V gene has CDR1 LGHDT and CDR2 YNNKEL (reference sequence). The CDR3 DNA sequence: TGTGCCAGCAGCCAAGTACCCGGGGGGGCCCAAGAGACCCAGTACTTC. This codes for CASSQVPGGAQETQYF.

This clone was picked up a small number of times. The chain employs TRBV18 and TRBJ1-1; D unresolved. From germline, CDR1 is KGHSH and CDR2 LQKENI. The CDR3 is 16 residues long. Trimming took 0 bases from V and 1 from J, leaving 12 bases between them. CDR3 residues: CASSPPSRRQNTEAFF. In nucleotides, the CDR3 is TGTGCCAGCTCACCACCGTCTCGCAGACAGAACACTGAAGCTTTCTTT.

The chain joins TRBV2 to TRBJ1-1; TRBD1 aligns across 7 bases. The CDR3 is 15 amino acids. Germline V CDR1 and CDR2: SNHLY, FYNNEI. Trimming removed 7 bases from V and 0 bases from J; junction bases left unmatched: 8. In nucleotides, the CDR3 is TGTGCCAGCACTCGACAGGGACTCATGAACACTGAAGCTTTCTTT. Translation gives CASTRQGLMNTEAFF.

The V call is TRBV15, the J call TRBJ2-3; 7 bases match TRBD2. J gave up 1 base and V 9 bases, and 13 bases lay outside the gene matches. The CDR3 is 16 amino acids. In germline, CDR1 is LNHNV, CDR2 YYDKDF (reference sequence). The CDR3 is CATGEGQGPGTDTQYF. The CDR3 nucleotides are TGTGCCACAGGGGAGGGGCAGGGTCCGGGCACAGATACGCAGTATTTT.

The chain recombines TRBV2 with TRBJ2-7; 9 positions agree with TRBD1. The CDR3 totals 15 residues. With V trimmed by 4 bases and J by 6 bases, 10 bases remained unmatched. CDR1 and CDR2 (germline): SNHLY, FYNNEI. Here the CDR3 reads CASSAWTGVWAEQYF. The CDR3 DNA is TGTGCCAGCAGTGCCTGGACAGGGGTTTGGGCCGAGCAGTACTTC.

Regarding this clone: In the same sample, other DNA sequences code for this CDR3. The V and J genes are TRBV6-5 and TRBJ2-7; 9 bases are shared with TRBD1. CDR1 is MNHEY and CDR2 is SVGAGI in the germline V gene. The CDR3 spans 13 residues. V lost 9 bases, J lost 2 bases, and 5 bases stayed unmatched. CDR3 sequence (DNA): TGTGCCAGTGGGACAGGGCCAACCTACGAGCAGTACTTC. Translation gives CASGTGPTYEQYF.

This clone appeared once. The V and J genes are TRBV5-1 and TRBJ2-7; TRBD1 aligns across 7 bases. Trimming took 0 bases from V and 3 from J; bases not matched to a gene: 3. Per germline, CDR1 SGHRS and CDR2 YFSETQ. The CDR3 extends over 14 amino acids. The CDR3 region is CASSLGQGNYEQYF. The CDR3 nucleotides read TGCGCCAGCAGCTTGGGACAGGGAAACTACGAGCAGTACTTC.

This clone occurred many times. Other DNA sequences of this sample code for an identical CDR3. The CDR3 nucleotides are TGTGCCAGCAGCGTAGAAGGGGGACAAGAGACCCAGTACTTC. As protein: CASSVEGGQETQYF. This chain links TRBV9 with TRBJ2-5, with D possibly matching TRBD1 (6 bases). CDR1 and CDR2 from the germline V gene are SGDLS and YYNGEE. This CDR3 has 14 residues. V was cut by 0 bases and J by 2 bases, with 8 bases left in between.

The genes are TRBV19 and TRBJ2-1; 10 nucleotides line up with TRBD2. The CDR3 runs to 15 residues. Trimming at V came to 8 bases and at J to 4 bases, leaving 8 bases not matched to a gene. Germline V gene lookup returns CDR1 LNHDA and CDR2 SQIVND (reference sequence). The CDR3 loop reads CASSRTSGDYNEQFF. Written as DNA, the CDR3 is TGTGCCAGTTCCAGAACTAGCGGGGATTACAATGAGCAGTTCTTC.